The 20 T cell receptor beta chains presented below share a single source sample, sequenced in a study of metastatic and nonmetastatic thyroid tumors. MiXCR was used by TCRdb to re-call the PCR reads. The data show about 31,000 clones, roughly a fifth seen once. Thyroid surgery took place with no prior treatment in any patient. Sequenced: blood. The receptors stem from a female donor with papillary thyroid cancer or a benign thyroid nodule (not recorded which). Some clones in this sample may be carry-over from other donors' samples.

Of note for this clone: Given the absence of the conserved phenylalanine or tryptophan at the CDR3 end, a read error is likely. The limits of the CDR3 on the DNA are not certain, so only TCRdb's listed CDR3 is given. The V call is TRBV7-9, the J call TRBJ2-6. From germline, CDR1 is SEHNR and CDR2 FQNEAQ (reference sequence). The CDR3 length equals 10 residues, ends included. The CDR3 loop reads CASSQRTGTV.

This clone is medium-sized within its sample. Other DNA sequences in the same sample also yield this CDR3. The CDR3 DNA sequence: TGTGCCAGCAGTTACTCGAGGGCTGCTGAAGCTTTCTTT. It is translated as CASSYSRAAEAFF. The J gene is TRBJ1-1, the V gene TRBV6-2 or TRBV6-3, with D unresolved. V lost 0 bases to trimming and J lost 6 bases, with 8 bases between them. This CDR3 spans 13 amino acids. CDR1 is MNHEY and CDR2 is SVGEGT in the germline V gene.

This clone occurred many times. The chain joins TRBV7-2 to TRBJ2-3, with 7 bases that match TRBD1. With 6 bases clipped from V and 2 bases from J, the junction kept 8 bases outside the gene matches. This CDR3 is 15 amino acids long. Germline V gene sequence: CDR1 SGHTA, CDR2 FQGNSA. The CDR3 DNA reads TGTGCCAGCAGACTTGGACAGGAACACACAGATACGCAGTATTTT. It encodes CASRLGQEHTDTQYF.

This clone showed up many times. This rearrangement joins TRBV11-1 to TRBJ1-1, with D possibly TRBD1 on 5 matching bases. CDR3 size: 14 residues. Trimming left V 4 bases short and J 3 bases short, with 12 bases between. The germline V gene encodes CDR1 SGHAT and CDR2 FQDESV (reference sequence). CDR3 sequence reads: CASSWNGGDTEAFF. CDR3 in DNA: TGTGCCAGCAGCTGGAATGGGGGGGACACTGAAGCTTTCTTT. The variable domain in full, with the rest retrieved from reference TRBV11-1 and TRBJ1-1, is EAEVAQSPRYKITEKSQAVAFWCDPISGHATLYWYRQILGQGPELLVQFQDESVVDDSQLPKDRFSAERLKGVDSTLKIQPAELGDSAMYLCASSWNGGDTEAFFGQGTRLTVV.

This clone is termed medium-sized (0.01 to 0.1%). The same CDR3 also results from other DNA sequences found in this sample. V gene TRBV6-1 combines with J gene TRBJ2-7; TRBD1 agrees at 10 bases. The CDR3 runs to 13 residues. V was pared by 6 bases and J by 5 bases, with 4 bases of the junction left unmatched. The germline gives CDR1 MNHNS, CDR2 SASEGT. Here the CDR3 reads CASSRDRGHEQYF. Here the CDR3 DNA reads TGTGCCAGCAGCCGGGACAGGGGCCACGAGCAGTACTTC.

By sample fraction, this clone is medium-sized. This chain connects TRBV6-4 to TRBJ2-2; D uncertain. Trimming pared 2 bases from V and 6 bases from J, leaving 7 bases between. CDR1 MRHNA and CDR2 SNTAGT come from the germline V gene. CDR3 size: 13 residues. The CDR3 coding sequence is TGTGCCAGCAGTGACGTCAAGGCCGGGGAGCTGTTTTTT. It encodes CASSDVKAGELFF.

The chain couples TRBV7-6 to TRBJ2-7, with TRBD2 as a possible D gene (6 bases). The germline V and J ends were trimmed by 5 bases and 0 bases, with 14 bases remaining between them. Germline V CDR1 and CDR2: SGHVS, FNYEAQ. The CDR3 sequence is 15 residues long. This CDR3 is CASSPYGGSSYEQYF. DNA for the CDR3: TGTGCCAGCAGCCCCTATGGGGGGTCCTCCTACGAGCAGTACTTC.

Written as DNA, the CDR3 is TGTGCCACCAGTGATTTGGGAGGGTCCAGAGGGGAGCTGTTTTTT. Its translation: CATSDLGGSRGELFF. The genes are TRBV24-1 and TRBJ2-2, with D perhaps matching TRBD2 (6 bases). Germline V gene sequence: CDR1 KGHDR, CDR2 SFDVKD. V was clipped by 0 bases and J by 8 bases, with 12 bases between them. The CDR3 has 15 residues.

This clone was counted at least ten times. This chain joins TRBV7-2 and TRBJ2-7; D is unclear. Germline V CDR1 and CDR2: SGHTA, FQGNSA. The V and J ends lost 5 bases and 3 bases respectively, with 11 bases between them. The CDR3 has 13 amino acids. The CDR3, as DNA: TGTGCCAGCAGCCCCAGTGGGGACTACGAGCAGTACTTC. Translating it yields CASSPSGDYEQYF.

This clone has a count of ten or more. The chain has TRBV5-6 and TRBJ1-1; D call uncertain. Germline V CDR1 and CDR2: SGHDT, YYEEEE. V lost 1 base to trimming and J lost 0 bases, with 16 bases between them. This CDR3 comprises 17 residues. CDR3 protein: CASSLSSLGSLNTEAFF. The CDR3 bases are TGTGCCAGCAGCTTGTCGTCGTTAGGCAGCTTGAACACTGAAGCTTTCTTT.

This clone came up many times. The V and J genes are TRBV11-1 and TRBJ1-1; TRBD1 agrees at 8 bases. Germline CDR1 SGHAT, CDR2 FQDESV (reference sequence). The CDR3 sequence is 16 residues long. The V and J ends lost 1 base and 1 base, in that order; junction bases with no gene match: 5. The CDR3 region is CASSLVRTGSNTEAFF. CDR3 in DNA: TGTGCCAGCAGCTTAGTTAGGACAGGGTCGAACACTGAAGCTTTCTTT.

V gene TRBV20-1 combines with J gene TRBJ2-1; 12 bases map to TRBD2. CDR1 is DFQATT, CDR2 SNEGSKA, per germline (reference sequence). This CDR3 is built from 20 residues. Losses at the gene ends were 2 bases for V and 7 bases for J; bases not matched to a gene: 21. The CDR3: CSARPLTSGRIPVAVNEQFF. The CDR3 coding sequence is TGCAGTGCTAGACCTTTAACTAGCGGGAGGATCCCCGTGGCCGTGAATGAGCAGTTCTTC.

This clone was found many times. The chain employs TRBV6-2 or TRBV6-3 and TRBJ1-5, with a weak D call TRBD1 (5 bases). The CDR3 consists of 18 residues. Trimming took off 0 bases at V and 1 base at J, with 16 bases between the two ends. Germline V gives CDR1 MNHEY, CDR2 SVGEGT. CDR3 in DNA: TGTGCCAGCAGTTACTCTGGATCAGGGTCCGGGAGCAATCAGCCCCAGCATTTT. Protein product: CASSYSGSGSGSNQPQHF.

The chain uses TRBV20-1 and TRBJ1-5, with 7 bases lining up with TRBD1. Germline V lookup: CDR1 DFQATT, CDR2 SNEGSKA (reference sequence). V dropped 2 bases and J dropped 7; count of bases not matched to a gene: 11. This CDR3 has 15 amino acids. As DNA, the CDR3 is TGCAGTGCTAGACCGCCCTCTAACAGGGGCCAGCCCCAGCATTTT. Translating it yields CSARPPSNRGQPQHF.

This clone has just a few counts. J is TRBJ1-2 and V is TRBV12-3 or TRBV12-4, with TRBD1 matching 8 bases. CDR3 size: 13 residues. V shed 2 bases and J 8 bases; nucleotides not matched to a gene: 4. This CDR3 reads CASSLQGARGYTF. The CDR3, as DNA: TGTGCCAGCAGTTTACAGGGGGCGCGAGGCTACACCTTC.

The chain is built from TRBV6-1 and TRBJ2-7, with unresolved D. The V gene lost 7 bases and the J gene lost 0 bases, with 13 bases spanning the gap. This CDR3 comprises 14 residues. Germline loops: CDR1 MNHNS, CDR2 SASEGT. As DNA, the CDR3 is TGTGCCAGCAACCATGACGGTAGCTCCTACGAGCAGTACTTC. It codes for CASNHDGSSYEQYF.

The table lists this clone with a few counts. This chain joins TRBV6-2 or TRBV6-3 and TRBJ1-5, with TRBD1 matching over 8 bases. The CDR3 is 16 amino acids. V was pared by 8 bases and J by 7 bases, with 16 bases of the junction left unmatched. Per germline, CDR1 MNHEY and CDR2 SVGEGT. In nucleotides, the CDR3 is TGTGCCAGCGACTCGTATCGACAGGGGCTAATCCAGCCCCAGCATTTT. Amino acids: CASDSYRQGLIQPQHF.

This clone was seen ten or more times. Here the CDR3 reads CASSPGQGADTQYF. In DNA form, the CDR3 reads TGTGCCAGCAGCCCCGGACAGGGTGCAGATACGCAGTATTTT. V and J are TRBV6-1 and TRBJ2-3, with TRBD1 matching 8 bases. Per the germline V gene, CDR1 is MNHNS and CDR2 is SASEGT. CDR3 length: 14 residues. V trimming: 6 bases; J trimming: 4 bases; junction bases outside the gene matches: 6.

This clone was picked up many times. A much larger clone sits a single nucleotide away, making a read error possible. Distinct nucleotide sequences in the sample also encode this CDR3. V is TRBV10-2 and J is TRBJ2-7; 9 positions match TRBD2. Germline V lookup: CDR1 WSHSY, CDR2 SAAADI. This CDR3 spans 15 amino acids. Trimming at V came to 6 bases and at J to 7 bases, leaving 13 bases not matched to a gene. The CDR3 loop reads CASSQGLAGFAEQYF. CDR3 in DNA: TGCGCCAGCAGCCAAGGGCTAGCGGGGTTCGCGGAGCAGTACTTC.

This clone came up many times. The CDR3 is CSARDTFYEQYF. As DNA, the CDR3 is TGCAGTGCGCGGGACACCTTCTACGAGCAGTACTTC. This rearrangement joins TRBV20-1 to TRBJ2-7; tentatively, D is TRBD1 or TRBD2 (6 bases each). This CDR3 region has 12 residues. Looked up from germline, CDR1 is DFQATT and CDR2 is SNEGSKA (reference sequence). Trimming shortened V by 6 bases and J by 3 bases, and 12 bases separated the two germline ends.